The clone carrying this T cell receptor (beta chain) was seen repeatedly, ten times or more. This sample was taken from a study of T-cell reconstitution after alpha-beta-depleted transplantation in children. Preparation of the TCRbeta library used unique molecular identifiers. MiXCR, run by TCRdb on the PCR reads, gives a single entry per CDR3 protein. This table holds hundreds of thousands of distinct CDR3 sequences, 15% to 20% found once. The CDR3 covers 13 residues. Trimming shortened V by 6 bases and J by 1 base, and 9 bases separated the two germline ends. The source is a human donor who donated a stem cell graft to a child with acute myeloid leukemia. The V gene is TRBV12-3 or TRBV12-4, the J gene TRBJ1-2; D is uncertain. This sample comprised PBMCs from the stem cell graft donor, obtained from the stem cell graft. CDR3 amino acids: CASRPPSNYGYTF. The CDR3 region has the DNA TGTGCCAGCAGGCCCCCGAGTAACTATGGCTACACCTTC.